This entry lists 31 T cell receptor beta chains sequenced from one sample in a study of post-analysis software for immune sequencing data. Study-wide results and limits: Roughly five TRBV segments were significantly more frequent in patients than in controls. TRBV5-6, TRBV5-1 and TRBV20-1 were among these segments.

Included in the TCR beta cDNA libraries were unique molecular identifiers. Via MiXCR, TCRdb re-called the PCR reads, giving one row per CDR3 protein. The table shows about 540,000 distinct CDR3 sequences, with 34% occurring only once. What these receptors recognize is not known. The sample comprised blood. These TCRs come from a girl between 2 and 17 years old with multiple sclerosis.

A few counts support this clonotype. J is TRBJ2-5 and V is TRBV12-3 or TRBV12-4; TRBD2 agrees at 12 bases. Trimming cost V 5 bases and J 1 base; bases outside gene matches: 8. CDR3 length equals 17 residues. The CDR3 DNA reads as TGTGCCAGCAGTCCCGGACTAGCGGGGAACTTCCAAGAGACCCAGTACTTC. This encodes CASSPGLAGNFQETQYF.

This sequence joins TRBV7-9 and TRBJ2-1; TRBD1 matches at 10 bases. The CDR3 is 15 residues long. Germline V gene lookup returns CDR1 SEHNR and CDR2 FQNEAQ (reference sequence). After removal of 6 bases from V and 7 bases from J, the junction contained 9 bases not matched to a gene. Here the CDR3 reads CASRKGTGVPNEQFF. Written as DNA, the CDR3 is TGTGCCAGCAGAAAAGGGACAGGGGTCCCGAATGAGCAGTTCTTC.

CDR3 DNA sequence: TGCAGTGCTACAATAAATGAGCAGTTCTTC. It translates to CSATINEQFF. The gene calls are TRBV20-1 and TRBJ2-1, with D uncertain. This CDR3 is built from 10 residues. From germline, CDR1 is DFQATT and CDR2 SNEGSKA (reference sequence). Between the trimmed V and J ends, which lost 4 bases and 7 bases, there was a span of 5 bases.

This clonotype was seen a handful of times. The chain has TRBV12-3 or TRBV12-4 and TRBJ2-7; 8 bases align to TRBD2. The CDR3 covers 15 residues. The J segment lost 2 bases and the V segment lost 5 bases, leaving 8 bases of the junction unmatched. CDR3: CASSTPGGETYEQYF. The CDR3, as DNA: TGTGCCAGCAGTACGCCGGGGGGGGAGACCTACGAGCAGTACTTC.

This clonotype was seen more than once but under ten times. One end of the junction fails to match germline, which may point to a read error. In DNA form, the CDR3 reads TGTGCCAGCAGCCAAACTCCCTCCAAAGAGTCCCAGTACTTC. Translating gives CASSQTPSKESQYF. V gene TRBV7-9 combines with J gene TRBJ2-5; the D is unclear. The CDR3 loop spans 14 amino acids. Germline CDR1 and CDR2: SEHNR and FQNEAQ (reference sequence). The whole variable domain, filled in from reference TRBV7-9 and TRBJ2-5, reads DTGVSQNPRHKITKRGQNVTFRCDPISEHNRLYWYRQTLGQGPEFLTYFQNEAQLEKSRLLSDRFSAERPKGSFSTLEIQRTEQGDSAMYLCASSQTPSKESQYFGPGTRLLVL.

The sample holds a few counts of this clonotype. This chain links TRBV5-8 with TRBJ1-2, with 9 bases fitting TRBD1. This CDR3 has 14 amino acids. Per germline, CDR1 SGHTS and CDR2 YDEGEE. Germline trimming cut 4 bases from V and 8 bases from J; bases unmatched to any gene: 9. This CDR3 reads CASSHPQGARGYTF. CDR3 DNA: TGTGCCAGCAGCCACCCACAGGGGGCTAGGGGCTACACCTTC.

V usage is TRBV10-3 and J usage is TRBJ1-2; no clear D. Germline-derived CDR1 and CDR2 are ENHRY and SYGVKD. The CDR3 length is 15 residues. V dropped 2 bases and J dropped 3 bases, with 13 bases sitting between them. The CDR3 nucleotides read TGTGCCATCAGTGAGCGACATGGCCTTGACTATGGCTACACCTTC. It specifies CAISERHGLDYGYTF.

This clonotype was counted between two and nine times. V usage is TRBV3-1 and J usage is TRBJ2-1; TRBD1 is a possible D gene (6 bases). The CDR3 runs 18 residues. In germline, CDR1 is LGHDT, CDR2 YNNKEL (reference sequence). The ends were cut back, 3 bases at V and 9 bases at J, with 27 bases in the middle. CDR3 DNA sequence: TGTGCCAGCAGCCACCTAGTTGGGCGAGGGGGATTATCGCGTGAGCAGTTCTTC. Amino acid sequence: CASSHLVGRGGLSREQFF.

This clonotype has more than one count but fewer than ten. V is TRBV10-3 and J is TRBJ1-2; D ambiguous. V dropped 6 bases and J dropped 1 base, with 9 bases sitting between them. The CDR3 sequence is 13 residues long. The germline V gene has CDR1 ENHRY and CDR2 SYGVKD. CDR3 protein: CAISQDVNYGYTF. The CDR3 nucleotides are TGTGCCATCAGCCAGGATGTTAACTATGGCTACACCTTC.

This clonotype turned up a few times. The junction differs from germline at one of its ends, possibly a read error. The chain joins TRBV20-1 to TRBJ2-6; 9 nucleotides align to TRBD1. The CDR3 is 14 amino acids. Germline loops: CDR1 DFQATT, CDR2 SNEGSKA (reference sequence). In nucleotides, the CDR3 is TGTTCTGGACAGGGGAGCTCTGGGGCCAACGTCCTGACTTTC. This encodes CSGQGSSGANVLTF.

This clonotype was detected only a few times. The chain has TRBV6-2 or TRBV6-3 and TRBJ2-3, with TRBD2 matching 12 bases. The J segment lost 3 bases and the V segment lost 5 bases, leaving 9 bases of the junction unmatched. The CDR3 is 17 residues long. Germline V lookup: CDR1 MNHEY, CDR2 SVGEGT. CDR3 residues: CASSTSGLAGITDTQYF. CDR3 nucleotide sequence: TGTGCCAGCAGTACTTCCGGACTAGCGGGAATAACAGATACGCAGTATTTT.

This clonotype was recorded a few times. CDR3 in amino acids: CASSLIGLALDTQYF. CDR3 nucleotides: TGCGCCAGCAGCTTGATAGGACTAGCCCTGGATACGCAGTATTTT. The rearrangement joins TRBV5-1 to TRBJ2-3; TRBD2 agrees at 8 bases. V shed 1 base, J shed 6 bases, and the junction held 7 bases outside the gene matches. The CDR3 extends over 15 amino acids. The germline CDR1 and CDR2 sequences are SGHRS and YFSETQ. The full variable domain, with the rest looked up from reference TRBV5-1 and TRBJ2-3, is KAGVTQTPRYLIKTRGQQVTLSCSPISGHRSVSWYQQTPGQGLQFLFEYFSETQRNKGNFPGRFSGRQFSNSRSEMNVSTLELGDSALYLCASSLIGLALDTQYFGPGTRLTVL.

The chain combines TRBV6-5 with TRBJ2-1, with D possibly matching TRBD1 (5 bases). The better agreement between TRBJ2-7 and the DNA end casts doubt on the J call. The CDR3 spans 16 residues. CDR1 is MNHEY, CDR2 SVGAGI, per germline. The CDR3 nucleotides are TGTGCCAGCAGTCCCCGACCAGGGTGGTCCCTCAATGAGCAGTACTTC. This encodes CASSPRPGWSLNEQYF.

V usage is TRBV20-1 and J usage is TRBJ1-1; D call uncertain. V dropped 6 bases and J dropped 1 base, with 15 bases sitting between them. The length of the CDR3 is 14 residues. Germline V gene data show CDR1 as DFQATT and CDR2 as SNEGSKA (reference sequence). The CDR3 DNA sequence: TGCAGTGCCCTAGGAGTAGCCGAGAACACTGAAGCTTTCTTT. It encodes CSALGVAENTEAFF.

This clonotype was detected only a few times. The chain is built from TRBV7-3 and TRBJ2-3; D is unclear. V gave up 3 bases and J gave up 5 bases, with 15 bases separating them. This CDR3 is 15 amino acids long. Germline assignment: CDR1 SGHTA and CDR2 FQGTGA. The DNA of the CDR3 is TGTGCCAGCAGCTTCACAGCCGGTGGAGAAGATACGCAGTATTTT. Its protein product is CASSFTAGGEDTQYF.

This clonotype was counted only a few times. The rearrangement links TRBV6-5 to TRBJ2-5, with 14 nucleotides matching TRBD2. J lost 4 bases, V lost 4 bases, and 5 bases had no gene match. From germline, CDR1 is MNHEY and CDR2 SVGAGI. The CDR3 has 16 residues. This CDR3 reads CASSSGTSGGRETQYF. Here the CDR3 DNA reads TGTGCCAGCAGTTCCGGGACTAGCGGGGGACGAGAGACCCAGTACTTC.

This clonotype was counted only a few times. The chain carries TRBV5-6 and TRBJ2-1, with D possibly being TRBD1 or TRBD2 (5 bases each). Deletions cut 4 bases from V and 2 bases from J, with 19 bases between. CDR3 length equals 17 residues. Germline CDR1 reads SGHDT; CDR2 reads YYEEEE. The CDR3 DNA is TGTGCCAGCAGCCGCAAAACCGGGACGTCAACCTACAATGAGCAGTTCTTC. Translating it yields CASSRKTGTSTYNEQFF. The full variable domain, completed using reference TRBV5-6 and TRBJ2-1, is DAGVTQSPTHLIKTRGQQVTLRCSPKSGHDTVSWYQQALGQGPQFIFQYYEEEERQRGNFPDRFSGHQFPNYSSELNVNALLLGDSALYLCASSRKTGTSTYNEQFFGPGTRLTVL.

Comment on this clonotype: The junction and the germline gene differ at one end; a read error may be behind it. The chain joins TRBV5-6 to TRBJ2-3; D is ambiguous. Germline V CDR1 and CDR2: SGHDT, YYEEEE. The CDR3 totals 15 residues. CDR3 sequence: CASGLVGAASDTQYF. CDR3 in DNA: TGTGCCAGCGGCTTGGTAGGCGCGGCGTCAGATACGCAGTATTTT. Full variable domain (missing parts from reference TRBV5-6 and TRBJ2-3): DAGVTQSPTHLIKTRGQQVTLRCSPKSGHDTVSWYQQALGQGPQFIFQYYEEEERQRGNFPDRFSGHQFPNYSSELNVNALLLGDSALYLCASGLVGAASDTQYFGPGTRLTVL.

This clonotype was seen a few times. CDR3 sequence reads: CASSQVLAEETQYF. In DNA form, the CDR3 reads TGTGCCAGCAGCCAAGTTCTAGCGGAAGAGACCCAGTACTTC. The chain employs TRBV4-2 and TRBJ2-5; 7 nucleotides match TRBD2. CDR3 length: 14 residues. Germline V gene lookup returns CDR1 LGHNA and CDR2 YNFKEQ. V was clipped by 1 base and J by 3 bases; unmatched bases: 2.

This clonotype was seen ten or more times. This sequence joins TRBV5-5 and TRBJ2-1; D is undetermined. The CDR3 totals 12 residues. The V gene lost 0 bases and the J gene lost 7 bases, with 5 bases spanning the gap. Germline V gene data show CDR1 as SGHKS and CDR2 as YYEKEE (reference sequence). The CDR3 DNA sequence: TGTGCCAGCAGCTTGGATCTGAATGAGCAGTTCTTC. Residues: CASSLDLNEQFF.

This clonotype was detected only a few times. J is TRBJ2-3 and V is TRBV20-1, with D possibly being TRBD2 (6 bases). The germline V gene has CDR1 DFQATT and CDR2 SNEGSKA (reference sequence). V lost 5 bases and J 0 bases, leaving 15 bases between the germline ends. The CDR3 has 15 amino acids. The CDR3 nucleotides read TGCAGTGCTGGGCGTAGCGGAGCTAGCACAGATACGCAGTATTTT. This encodes CSAGRSGASTDTQYF.

The chain employs TRBV6-2 or TRBV6-3 and TRBJ1-2; D gene unclear. CDR1 and CDR2 (germline): MNHEY, SVGEGT. The CDR3 is made up of 15 amino acids. V lost 7 bases to trimming and J lost 3 bases, with 18 bases between them. For the CDR3, the DNA is TGTGCCAGCAACGACCCCGGGATTTCCGACTATGGCTACACCTTC. It translates to CASNDPGISDYGYTF.

The chain joins TRBV7-2 to TRBJ1-2; D unclear. The V end was cut by 1 base, the J end by 4 bases, with 13 bases between. CDR3 size: 15 residues. Germline V gene lookup returns CDR1 SGHTA and CDR2 FQGNSA. CDR3 sequence: CASSLEPKRTYGYTF. The CDR3 nucleotides are TGTGCCAGCAGCTTAGAACCGAAAAGGACCTATGGCTACACCTTC.

The chain carries TRBV20-1 and TRBJ2-2, with 7 bases fitting TRBD1. Germline CDR1 DFQATT, CDR2 SNEGSKA (reference sequence). Trimming cost V 5 bases and J 2 bases; bases outside gene matches: 5. The CDR3 is made up of 14 amino acids. CDR3 DNA sequence: TGCAGTGCTCCCAGACAGGGCAACACCGGGGAGCTGTTTTTT. Translated, it gives CSAPRQGNTGELFF.

This sequence joins TRBV7-2 and TRBJ2-3, with D possibly being TRBD2 (6 bases). The germline CDR1 and CDR2 sequences are SGHTA and FQGNSA. CDR3 length: 14 residues. With 4 bases removed from V and 5 bases from J, the gap between germline ends came to 13 bases. CDR3 coding DNA: TGTGCCAGCAGCTGGATGCCTAGCGAAGATACGCAGTATTTT. As protein: CASSWMPSEDTQYF.

The chain combines TRBV29-1 with TRBJ2-5, with 9 bases that match TRBD2. The DNA matches TRBJ2-7 better at its end, which makes the J call doubtful. This CDR3 contains 15 residues. CDR1 is SQVTM and CDR2 is ANQGSEA in the germline V gene. The CDR3 reads CSVEREIAGVGEQYF. The DNA for the CDR3 is TGCAGCGTGGAGAGGGAAATAGCGGGGGTGGGCGAGCAGTACTTC.

Turning to this clonotype: This may be a read error, as it is one base from a much larger clone. The chain is built from TRBV4-1 and TRBJ1-5, with D uncertain. Germline V gene data show CDR1 as MGHRA and CDR2 as YSYEKL. This CDR3 region has 13 residues. CDR3 coding DNA: TGCACCAGCAGCCTAGGACCCAATCAGCCCCAGCATTTT. Protein sequence: CTSSLGPNQPQHF.

This clonotype was seen only a few times. The V call is TRBV5-1, the J call TRBJ2-7; D perhaps matches TRBD1 (6 bases). Germline V gives CDR1 SGHRS, CDR2 YFSETQ. Deletions cut 0 bases from V and 3 bases from J, with 10 bases between. This CDR3 is 14 amino acids long. The CDR3: CASSLEQGGYEQYF. CDR3 nucleotide sequence: TGCGCCAGCAGCTTGGAACAGGGCGGCTACGAGCAGTACTTC.

The chain recombines TRBV21-1 with TRBJ2-7; the D call TRBD1 from the table was never checked on the DNA. TRBV21-1 is assigned pseudogene status. CDR3 length: 15 residues. The CDR3 coding sequence is TGTGCCAGCAGCAAGCCCGGGACAGCAGACTACGAGCAGTACTTC. Amino acid sequence: CASSKPGTADYEQYF.

This clonotype showed up just a few times. This chain uses TRBV20-1 with TRBJ1-1; D ambiguous. V lost 6 bases and J lost 3, with 17 bases in between. This CDR3 has 14 residues. Germline CDR1 DFQATT, CDR2 SNEGSKA (reference sequence). CDR3 sequence: CSASWVGVYTEAFF. The CDR3 DNA is TGCAGTGCCAGCTGGGTCGGGGTTTACACTGAAGCTTTCTTT.

This clonotype was recorded many times. The chain couples TRBV29-1 to TRBJ2-7; 9 positions match TRBD2. V gave up 5 bases and J gave up 2 bases; unmatched junction bases: 4. This CDR3 contains 13 residues. CDR1 is SQVTM and CDR2 is ANQGSEA in the germline V gene. DNA for the CDR3: TGCAGCGTTATTCGCGGGGGGGCCTACGAGCAGTACTTC. It yields the protein CSVIRGGAYEQYF.